This T cell receptor beta chain was recovered during a study of T cell responses to AZD1222 COVID-19 vaccine. Broader study findings: Unmutated variant regions are reportedly targeted by nearly half of spike-specific TCRs. Two doses of AZD1222 preceded a rise in Spike-specific TCR breadth and depth. Recipients of AZD1222 seropositive at baseline numbered only 6 or 7. Among the donors, most were white British and more were female, and clonal diversity was possibly underestimated.

The CDR3 spans 12 residues. Germline V gene data show CDR1 as SGHDN and CDR2 as FVKESK. V was cut by 6 bases and J by 8 bases, with 13 bases left in between. To note about this clone: The target antigen is unknown.

Data came from immunoSEQ multiplex PCR; TCRdb stores just in-frame clones and leaves some out. Counted here are 40,000 to 45,000 clones, less than 85% occurring once; the ten biggest clones make up around 3.9%. This sequence joins TRBV14 and TRBJ1-2; D is unresolved. The receptor's source is an adult in good health. This specimen consisted of peripheral blood, obtained on day 0 of AZD1222 vaccination. CDR3 in amino acids: CASSTGKGGYTF. In nucleotides, the CDR3 is TGTGCCAGCAGTACGGGAAAAGGCGGCTACACCTTC.